A selection of T cell receptor beta chains follows, all from one sample in a study of blood T cell repertoires in COVID-19. The table came from immunoSEQ multiplex PCR; TCRdb's copy has only in-frame clones and leaves some out. The table lists about 250,000 clones, 65% to 90% of them singletons. The material sequenced was PBMCs or T cells enriched from blood (not recorded which). These receptors were taken from a woman between 45 and 60 years old with acute COVID-19. Each CDR3 is given with its conserved first and last residue. Each record gives: D gene, V gene, clone size, J gene, CDR3 DNA, CDR3 protein. The D gene is left open where the match is weak. Size is stated for part of the rows, as once, few or many counts, or as a class when the clone is expanded.

d_call: TRBD1
v_call: TRBV19
clone_size: .
j_call: TRBJ1-1
cdr3_nt: TGTGCCAGTAGTAGGGACAGGGCCAACACTGAAGCTTTCTTT
cdr3_aa: CASSRDRANTEAFF

d_call: TRBD1
v_call: TRBV27
clone_size: .
j_call: TRBJ2-5
cdr3_nt: TGTGCCAGCAGTTTAGGCAGGGGGAAGACCCAGTACTTC
cdr3_aa: CASSLGRGKTQYF

d_call: TRBD1
v_call: TRBV9
clone_size: .
j_call: TRBJ2-7
cdr3_nt: TGTGCCAGCAGCGTCACAGGGGCGGGCGAGCAGTACTTC
cdr3_aa: CASSVTGAGEQYF

d_call: .
v_call: TRBV6-5
clone_size: .
j_call: TRBJ1-1
cdr3_nt: TGTGCCAGCAATCTTGACAGCAGGACCACTGAAGCTTTCTTT
cdr3_aa: CASNLDSRTTEAFF

d_call: TRBD1
v_call: TRBV4-2
clone_size: .
j_call: TRBJ1-1
cdr3_nt: TGTGCCAGCAGCCCTCCGGGACAGGGGTTAACTGAAGCTTTCTTT
cdr3_aa: CASSPPGQGLTEAFF

d_call: .
v_call: TRBV7-9
clone_size: .
j_call: TRBJ2-1
cdr3_nt: TGTGCCAGCAGCTTAGTGGGCAGGGGTTACAATGAGCAGTTCTTC
cdr3_aa: CASSLVGRGYNEQFF

d_call: TRBD1
v_call: TRBV6-5
clone_size: .
j_call: TRBJ1-2
cdr3_nt: TGTGCCAGCAGTTACTCGTTTACAGGGGGGGATGGCTACACCTTC
cdr3_aa: CASSYSFTGGDGYTF

d_call: .
v_call: TRBV5-1
clone_size: .
j_call: TRBJ1-1
cdr3_nt: TGCGCCAGCAGCTTTCACGGGGGATCGGACACTGAAGCTTTCTTT
cdr3_aa: CASSFHGGSDTEAFF

d_call: .
v_call: TRBV6-5
clone_size: .
j_call: TRBJ1-2
cdr3_nt: TGTGCCAGCAGCCCGAACGGGGTTAGGGCCTATGGCTACACCTTC
cdr3_aa: CASSPNGVRAYGYTF

d_call: TRBD2
v_call: TRBV30
clone_size: .
j_call: TRBJ2-3
cdr3_nt: TGTGCCTGGAGTGGACTAGCGGGAGGGCAGTATTTT
cdr3_aa: CAWSGLAGGQYF

d_call: TRBD1
v_call: TRBV6-5
clone_size: once
j_call: TRBJ1-4
cdr3_nt: TGTGCCAGCAGTTTAGTGGGACAGGGGGATGAAAAACTGTTTTTT
cdr3_aa: CASSLVGQGDEKLFF

d_call: TRBD1
v_call: TRBV18
clone_size: .
j_call: TRBJ1-2
cdr3_nt: TGTGCCAGCTCACCGCCCAGGGACAGTCCTAACTATGGCTACACCTTC
cdr3_aa: CASSPPRDSPNYGYTF

d_call: .
v_call: TRBV30
clone_size: once
j_call: TRBJ1-1
cdr3_nt: TGTGCCTGGAGTCTAGTGTCGGTAACAAGGGGCCAAGCTTTCTTT
cdr3_aa: CAWSLVSVTRGQAFF

d_call: TRBD2
v_call: TRBV5-1
clone_size: .
j_call: TRBJ2-3
cdr3_nt: TGCGCCAGCTACCCAGGATTCAGCGGGGGGGCAGATACGCAGTATTTT
cdr3_aa: CASYPGFSGGADTQYF

d_call: .
v_call: TRBV5-8
clone_size: .
j_call: TRBJ1-4
cdr3_nt: TGTGCCAGCAGCGCGGGACGTGGTAATGAAAAACTGTTTTTT
cdr3_aa: CASSAGRGNEKLFF

d_call: .
v_call: TRBV28
clone_size: .
j_call: TRBJ1-2
cdr3_nt: TGTGCCAGCAGTTTATTTTCCGGGAATGGCTACACCTTC
cdr3_aa: CASSLFSGNGYTF

d_call: .
v_call: TRBV25-1
clone_size: .
j_call: TRBJ1-2
cdr3_nt: TGTGCCAGCAGTGGATCCTCGGCGGAAAACTATGGCTACACCTTC
cdr3_aa: CASSGSSAENYGYTF

d_call: .
v_call: TRBV7-9
clone_size: .
j_call: TRBJ1-2
cdr3_nt: TGTGCCAGCAGCTTGGAGAACTATGGCTACACCTTC
cdr3_aa: CASSLENYGYTF

d_call: .
v_call: TRBV5-4
clone_size: .
j_call: TRBJ2-3
cdr3_nt: TGTGCCAGCAGCATCCCTACAGGATGGGGCACAGATACGCAGTATTTT
cdr3_aa: CASSIPTGWGTDTQYF

d_call: TRBD1
v_call: TRBV7-9
clone_size: .
j_call: TRBJ1-2
cdr3_nt: TGTGCCAGCAGCTTAGGCCGAGACAGGGGGCGAGATCCCTATGGCTACACCTTC
cdr3_aa: CASSLGRDRGRDPYGYTF

d_call: .
v_call: TRBV10-3
clone_size: .
j_call: TRBJ1-3
cdr3_nt: TGTGCCACCCTTTCGATTGACTCTTCGAGTGGAAACACCATATATTTT
cdr3_aa: CATLSIDSSSGNTIYF

d_call: TRBD2
v_call: TRBV18
clone_size: .
j_call: TRBJ2-3
cdr3_nt: TGTGCCAGCTCACCTCCCGGGGGGGCTAGCACAGATACGCAGTATTTT
cdr3_aa: CASSPPGGASTDTQYF

d_call: .
v_call: TRBV7-2
clone_size: .
j_call: TRBJ2-7
cdr3_nt: TGTGCCAGCAGCTTAGGTGGGGGGGCGCTTGAGCAGTACTTC
cdr3_aa: CASSLGGGALEQYF

d_call: TRBD1
v_call: TRBV10-3
clone_size: .
j_call: TRBJ1-1
cdr3_nt: TGTGCCATCAGCCGGGACAGGGGGCCGGGGACTGAAGCTTTCTTT
cdr3_aa: CAISRDRGPGTEAFF

d_call: TRBD2
v_call: TRBV9
clone_size: .
j_call: TRBJ2-7
cdr3_nt: TGTGCCAGCAGCGCTCGAGCGGGGGCCCCCTACGAGCAGTACTTC
cdr3_aa: CASSARAGAPYEQYF

d_call: TRBD1
v_call: TRBV5-1
clone_size: .
j_call: TRBJ2-7
cdr3_nt: TGCGCCAGCAGCGGGGGGACAGGGGTGGACGAGCAGTACTTC
cdr3_aa: CASSGGTGVDEQYF

d_call: TRBD1
v_call: TRBV5-1
clone_size: .
j_call: TRBJ1-2
cdr3_nt: TGCGCCAGCAGCTCGGCCGACAGGGAACTGTCTGGCTACACCTTC
cdr3_aa: CASSSADRELSGYTF

d_call: .
v_call: TRBV19
clone_size: .
j_call: TRBJ1-2
cdr3_nt: TGTGCCAGTAGTATCAGGGGCCCCCCTAACTATGGCTACACCTTC
cdr3_aa: CASSIRGPPNYGYTF

d_call: .
v_call: TRBV5-4
clone_size: .
j_call: TRBJ1-4
cdr3_nt: TGTGCCAGCAGCTTGGGGCCAGGGAAGGATGAAAAACTGTTTTTT
cdr3_aa: CASSLGPGKDEKLFF

d_call: .
v_call: TRBV7-9
clone_size: .
j_call: TRBJ1-1
cdr3_nt: TGTGCCAGCAGCCGCACTCCCTACACTGAAGCTTTCTTT
cdr3_aa: CASSRTPYTEAFF

d_call: .
v_call: TRBV19
clone_size: .
j_call: TRBJ2-2
cdr3_nt: TGTGCCAGTAGTAATCAGGCGAACACCGGGGAGCTGTTTTTT
cdr3_aa: CASSNQANTGELFF

d_call: .
v_call: TRBV4-1
clone_size: few
j_call: TRBJ2-7
cdr3_nt: TGCGCCAGCAGCCAACCCGGTGGGGGCGATTTCTCTTTACAGCCCTACGAGCAGTACTTC
cdr3_aa: CASSQPGGGDFSLQPYEQYF

d_call: TRBD1
v_call: TRBV18
clone_size: .
j_call: TRBJ1-4
cdr3_nt: TGTGCCAGCTCACCAAATGCTGGGACAGGGACAACTAATGAAAAACTGTTTTTT
cdr3_aa: CASSPNAGTGTTNEKLFF

d_call: TRBD1
v_call: TRBV19
clone_size: .
j_call: TRBJ2-5
cdr3_nt: TGTGCCAGTAGTATAGGGCGCTCCGGGACAGGGGGCCGGGAGACCCAGTACTTC
cdr3_aa: CASSIGRSGTGGRETQYF

d_call: TRBD2
v_call: TRBV7-6
clone_size: .
j_call: TRBJ2-2
cdr3_nt: TGTGCAGCCGGCGGGGGTAACACCGGGGAGCTGTTTTTT
cdr3_aa: CAAGGGNTGELFF

d_call: .
v_call: TRBV18
clone_size: .
j_call: TRBJ1-2
cdr3_nt: TGTGCCAGCTCACCCGGGACACAAAACTATGGCTACACCTTC
cdr3_aa: CASSPGTQNYGYTF

d_call: .
v_call: TRBV6-2/TRBV6-3
clone_size: once
j_call: TRBJ1-4
cdr3_nt: TGTGCCAGCAGTCTCGGACCCCCCGGACGAGGGGAAAAACTGTTTTTT
cdr3_aa: CASSLGPPGRGEKLFF

d_call: TRBD1
v_call: TRBV11-2
clone_size: .
j_call: TRBJ1-4
cdr3_nt: TGTGCCAGCAGAACCGGGACAGGCTTTAATGAAAAACTGTTTTTT
cdr3_aa: CASRTGTGFNEKLFF

d_call: TRBD1
v_call: TRBV27
clone_size: .
j_call: TRBJ2-1
cdr3_nt: TGTGCCAGCAGTTCCGACAGGGGTTCTTACAATGAGCAGTTCTTC
cdr3_aa: CASSSDRGSYNEQFF

d_call: .
v_call: TRBV5-5
clone_size: .
j_call: TRBJ1-2
cdr3_nt: TGTGCCAGCAGCTTGGATTCGGGGGGAGCTAACTATGGCTACACCTTC
cdr3_aa: CASSLDSGGANYGYTF

d_call: .
v_call: TRBV7-8
clone_size: .
j_call: TRBJ2-5
cdr3_nt: TGTGCCAGCAGCGAGGCGACAGGAAACCAAGAGACCCAGTACTTC
cdr3_aa: CASSEATGNQETQYF